This record looks at one T cell receptor (beta chain) sequence and its context. The data belong to a study of blood T cell repertoires in COVID-19. Across the whole study: Sample material is recorded as cDNA or gDNA derived from T cells, B-cell-depleted T cells, or PBMCs.

Assay used: immunoSEQ multiplex PCR; TCRdb lists only in-frame clones, some missing. This table has over 200,000 clones, about 83% appearing once. Germline values: CDR1 SGHTA, CDR2 FQGNSA. The CDR3 spans 12 residues. V shed 3 bases and J shed 6 bases, with 9 bases lying between them. The sample consisted of peripheral blood. The chain uses TRBV7-2 and TRBJ2-7; no reliable D call. The clonotype comes from a man at least 80 years old with acute or convalescent COVID-19. The CDR3 DNA reads as TGTGCCAGCAGCTTTGCCGCGAGCGAGCAGTACTTC. Amino acids: CASSFAASEQYF.